This record looks at one TCR beta chain sequence and its context. The data were obtained in a study of blood T cell repertoires in COVID-19. Overall study context: Researchers got acute and convalescent COVID-19 samples from the United States, Italy and Spain.

Produced via immunoSEQ multiplex PCR; TCRdb's table is partial and in-frame only. The data contain a few hundred thousand clones, roughly 89% of them singletons. All enrollees were about 18 to 89 years old and from 20 to 25 US areas. The CDR3 covers 16 residues. The rearrangement joins TRBV21-1 to TRBJ1-4. TRBV21-1 is an annotated pseudogene. The specimen was PBMCs or T cells enriched from blood (not recorded which). The TCR comes from a woman in her late teens or twenties with acute COVID-19. Here the CDR3 reads CASSKALEGANEKLFF. The CDR3 nucleotides read TGTGCCAGCAGCAAAGCGCTCGAGGGCGCGAATGAAAAACTGTTTTTT.